One sample yielded the 12 T cell receptor beta chains listed below, sequenced in a study of regulatory T cells in long-lasting Graves disease. Arm-PCR of CDR3 regions and iRepertoire HTBI primers were used to build TCR beta libraries. Each CDR3 protein is one row after TCRdb ran MiXCR on the multiplex PCR reads. The sample carries a few hundred thousand distinct CDR3 sequences, around a fifth recorded once. Time point described: persistent/refractory GD, antithyroid drugs over 5 years with positive TRAb. PBMCs were the source of the RNA used for TCR sequencing. The sequenced sample was peripheral blood mononuclear cells (PBMCs), obtained when the disease was refractory, from a patient treated with antithyroid drugs. The receptors originated from a female donor with Graves disease.

This clonotype was recorded at least ten times. The rearrangement uses TRBV7-2 and TRBJ2-7; maybe TRBD1 (5 bases). Between the trimmed V and J ends, which lost 3 bases and 4 bases, there was a span of 7 bases. Germline CDR1 reads SGHTA; CDR2 reads FQGNSA. The CDR3 is 12 residues long. CDR3 in DNA: TGTGCCAGCAGCTTCACAGGTTACGAGCAGTACTTC. Translated, it gives CASSFTGYEQYF.

V usage is TRBV20-1 and J usage is TRBJ2-5, with 9 bases aligning to TRBD2. Germline lookup yields CDR1 DFQATT and CDR2 SNEGSKA (reference sequence). With V trimmed by 6 bases and J by 2 bases, 10 bases remained unmatched. The CDR3 runs 15 residues. The CDR3 loop is CSAGRLAEIQETQYF. DNA for the CDR3: TGCAGTGCGGGAAGACTAGCGGAAATTCAAGAGACCCAGTACTTC.

Many counts were recorded for this clonotype. CDR3 protein: CASSPWGAANSNQPQHF. The DNA of the CDR3 is TGTGCCAGCAGCCCATGGGGAGCAGCCAATAGCAATCAGCCCCAGCATTTT. The rearrangement uses TRBV7-2 and TRBJ1-5; D is undetermined. This CDR3 has 17 amino acids. In germline, CDR1 is SGHTA, CDR2 FQGNSA. Between the trimmed V and J ends, which lost 5 bases and 0 bases, there was a span of 17 bases.

This clonotype has at least ten counts. The J gene is TRBJ1-1, the V gene TRBV11-3; TRBD1 aligns across 8 bases. This CDR3 spans 14 amino acids. Germline V gives CDR1 SGHNT, CDR2 YENEEA. The junction had 8 bases not matched to a gene; V was cut back by 6 bases and J by 5 bases. For the CDR3, the DNA is TGTGCCAGCAGTCCCGACAGGGGAGGAACTGAAGCTTTCTTT. Protein product: CASSPDRGGTEAFF.

CDR3 bases: TGTGCCAGCAGCCCACGACCAAATTCACCCCTCCACTTT. Protein sequence: CASSPRPNSPLHF. The chain combines TRBV9 with TRBJ1-6; D gene ambiguous. V gave up 4 bases and J gave up 7 bases, with 9 bases separating them. This CDR3 is 13 amino acids long. Germline V lookup: CDR1 SGDLS, CDR2 YYNGEE. The variable domain in full, completed from reference TRBV9 and TRBJ1-6, reads DSGVTQTPKHLITATGQRVTLRCSPRSGDLSVYWYQQSLDQGLQFLIQYYNGEERAKGNILERFSAQQFPDLHSELNLSSLELGDSALYFCASSPRPNSPLHFGNGTRLTVT.

This clonotype was seen at least ten times. The chain is built from TRBV12-3 or TRBV12-4 and TRBJ1-5; 7 bases map to TRBD1. This CDR3 is built from 15 residues. The V and J ends lost 6 bases and 2 bases, in that order; junction bases with no gene match: 7. The CDR3 reads CASSLTGLGNQPQHF. The CDR3 DNA is TGTGCCAGCAGCCTGACAGGGCTTGGCAATCAGCCCCAGCATTTT.

A few counts support this clonotype. This chain links TRBV10-3 with TRBJ1-1; TRBD1 agrees at 7 bases. This CDR3 is built from 16 residues. Looked up from germline, CDR1 is ENHRY and CDR2 is SYGVKD. With 3 bases clipped from V and 7 bases from J, the junction kept 14 bases outside the gene matches. For the CDR3, the DNA is TGTGCCATCAGTGAAAGTATGGGCAGGGGGTCAGGTGAAGCTTTCTTT. It translates to CAISESMGRGSGEAFF.

The chain recombines TRBV3-1 with TRBJ1-3; D gene unclear. The CDR3 extends over 15 amino acids. The ends were cut back, 3 bases at V and 0 bases at J, with 9 bases in the middle. The germline V gene has CDR1 LGHDT and CDR2 YNNKEL (reference sequence). The CDR3: CASSHRRDSGNTIYF. CDR3 sequence (DNA): TGTGCCAGCAGCCACAGGAGGGACTCTGGAAACACCATATATTTT.

V and J are TRBV20-1 and TRBJ1-6; D unresolved. With 1 base removed from V and 5 bases from J, the gap between germline ends came to 15 bases. CDR3 length equals 16 residues. CDR1 and CDR2 from the germline V gene are DFQATT and SNEGSKA (reference sequence). DNA of the CDR3: TGCAGTGCTAGAGGAGTAGACTTTGGCGATAATTCACCCCTCCACTTT. This translates into CSARGVDFGDNSPLHF.

This clonotype was seen a handful of times. The chain has TRBV3-1 and TRBJ1-5; TRBD1 is a possible D gene (6 bases). The ends were cut back, 2 bases at V and 6 bases at J, with 29 bases in the middle. Germline assignment: CDR1 LGHDT and CDR2 YNNKEL (reference sequence). This CDR3 comprises 20 residues. The CDR3 protein is CASSQSLWGGARPKRQPQHF. As DNA, the CDR3 is TGTGCCAGCAGCCAAAGCTTGTGGGGGGGCGCCCGGCCGAAGCGTCAGCCCCAGCATTTT.

This clonotype came up many times. This chain uses TRBV28 with TRBJ1-5; weak D call: TRBD1 (6 bases). V was trimmed by 4 bases and J by 7 bases, leaving 14 bases between them. This CDR3 is 14 amino acids long. From germline, CDR1 is MDHEN and CDR2 SYDVKM. CDR3 protein: CASSSLQGIQPQHF. The CDR3 coding sequence is TGTGCCAGCAGTTCACTCCAGGGGATACAGCCCCAGCATTTT. Full variable domain (missing parts from reference TRBV28 and TRBJ1-5): DVKVTQSSRYLVKRTGEKVFLECVQDMDHENMFWYRQDPGLGLRLIYFSYDVKMKEKGDIPEGYSVSREKKERFSLILESASTNQTSMYLCASSSLQGIQPQHFGDGTRLSIL.

This clonotype was counted many times. The CDR3 DNA reads TGTGCCAGCAGCCCTACAGGGAATCAGCCCCAGCATTTT. This encodes CASSPTGNQPQHF. The chain joins TRBV13 to TRBJ1-5, with D possibly TRBD1 on 6 matching bases. Germline loops: CDR1 PRHDT, CDR2 FYEKMQ (reference sequence). CDR3 size: 13 residues. Trimming took off 5 bases at V and 4 bases at J, with 9 bases between the two ends.